This T cell receptor beta chain is from a study of immune cell composition in non-small cell lung cancer. Study-wide points: Clones >0.5% enriched in tumour were rarer in adenocarcinoma (around 35%) than squamous (approximately 80%). Tumour TCR-beta clonality was not significantly tied to smoking pack-years. Overall clonality, unlike maximal tumour-associated clone frequency, did not predict TIL reactivity.

V was cut by 8 bases and J by 8 bases, with 10 bases left in between. Germline loops: CDR1 MNHEY, CDR2 SMNVEV (reference sequence). This CDR3 is 11 amino acids long. Sequenced by immunoSEQ multiplex PCR; TCRdb stores in-frame clones only, minus some. The repertoire holds about 3,300 clones, with just over 70% as singletons. The normal lung sample lay at least 3 cm, and maximally far, from the tumour. DNA was extracted from unsorted cell suspensions stored frozen. In the case of this clone: Its antigen remains unknown.

Sequenced input: non-adjacent lung tissue. This clonotype was sampled from a human donor with non-small cell lung cancer. J is TRBJ2-1 and V is TRBV27; D gene uncertain. Here the CDR3 DNA reads TGTGCCAGCGGGCTGTACGATGAGCAGTTCTTC. It yields the protein CASGLYDEQFF.